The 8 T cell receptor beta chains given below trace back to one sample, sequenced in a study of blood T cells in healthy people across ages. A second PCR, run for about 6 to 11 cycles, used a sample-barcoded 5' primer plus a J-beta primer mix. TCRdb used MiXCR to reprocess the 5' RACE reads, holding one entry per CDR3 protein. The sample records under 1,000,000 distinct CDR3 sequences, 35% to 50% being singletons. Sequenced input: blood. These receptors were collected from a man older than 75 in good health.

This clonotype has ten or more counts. The CDR3 sequence is CASSSIQGSETQYF. CDR3 coding DNA: TGTGCCAGCAGCTCCATACAGGGGTCAGAGACCCAGTACTTC. The chain links TRBV7-3 to TRBJ2-5; 7 bases are a match to TRBD1. Germline CDR1 is SGHTA and CDR2 is FQGTGA. This CDR3 comprises 14 residues. V shed 4 bases, J shed 4 bases, and the junction held 6 bases outside the gene matches.

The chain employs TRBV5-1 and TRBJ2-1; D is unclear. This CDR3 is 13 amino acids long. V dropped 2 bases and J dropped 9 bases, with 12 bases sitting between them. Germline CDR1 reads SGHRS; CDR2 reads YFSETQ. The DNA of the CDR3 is TGCGCCAGCAGCTTTCCCCCGGCCACTGAGCAGTTCTTC. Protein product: CASSFPPATEQFF.

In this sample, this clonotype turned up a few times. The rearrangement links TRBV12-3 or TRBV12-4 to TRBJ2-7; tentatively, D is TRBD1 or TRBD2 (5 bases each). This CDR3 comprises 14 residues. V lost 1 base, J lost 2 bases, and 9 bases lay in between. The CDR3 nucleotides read TGTGCCAGCAGTTTAGGGGGGATCACCTACGAGCAGTACTTC. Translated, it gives CASSLGGITYEQYF.

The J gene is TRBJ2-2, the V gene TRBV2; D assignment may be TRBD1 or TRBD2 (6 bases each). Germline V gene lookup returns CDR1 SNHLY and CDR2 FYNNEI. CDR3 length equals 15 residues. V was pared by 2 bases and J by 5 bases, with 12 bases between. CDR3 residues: CASSENQGGTGELFF. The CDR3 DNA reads TGTGCCAGCAGTGAAAACCAAGGGGGGACCGGGGAGCTGTTTTTT.

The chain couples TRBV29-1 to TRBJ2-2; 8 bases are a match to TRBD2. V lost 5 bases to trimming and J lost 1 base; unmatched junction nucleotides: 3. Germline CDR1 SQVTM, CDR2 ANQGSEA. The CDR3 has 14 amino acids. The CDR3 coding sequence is TGCAGCGTTTTAGCGGGGTGGAACACCGGGGAGCTGTTTTTT. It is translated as CSVLAGWNTGELFF.

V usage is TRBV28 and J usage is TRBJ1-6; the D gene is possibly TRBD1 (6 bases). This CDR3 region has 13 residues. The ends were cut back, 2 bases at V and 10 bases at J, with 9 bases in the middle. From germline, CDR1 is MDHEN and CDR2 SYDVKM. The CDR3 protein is CASSLQGPSPLHF. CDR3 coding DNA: TGTGCCAGCAGTTTACAGGGGCCCTCACCCCTCCACTTT.

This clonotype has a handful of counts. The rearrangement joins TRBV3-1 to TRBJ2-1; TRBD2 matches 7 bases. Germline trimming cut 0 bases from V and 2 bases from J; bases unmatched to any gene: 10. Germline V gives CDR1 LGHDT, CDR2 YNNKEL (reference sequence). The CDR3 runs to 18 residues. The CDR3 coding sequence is TGTGCCAGCAGCCAAGACTCGGGAGCCAGCGGGGCCTACAATGAGCAGTTCTTC. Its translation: CASSQDSGASGAYNEQFF.

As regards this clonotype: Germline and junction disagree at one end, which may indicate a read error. In DNA, the CDR3 is TGCGCCAGCAGCTTGGCCTTTGGACAGGGGTACGATGGCTGCACCTTC. The encoded protein is CASSLAFGQGYDGCTF. V usage is TRBV5-1 and J usage is TRBJ1-2; TRBD1 agrees at 9 bases. The CDR3 contains 16 residues. CDR1 is SGHRS and CDR2 is YFSETQ in the germline V gene.